This note documents a single T cell receptor beta chain sequence. Generated by immunoSEQ multiplex PCR, the TCRdb table keeps only in-frame clones and is missing some. In the table there are approximately 2,300,000 clones, just under 95% of which are singletons. The data were obtained in a study of shared clonotypes between healthy human individuals. Germline lookup yields CDR1 SNHLY and CDR2 FYNNEI. The CDR3 extends over 14 amino acids. Trimming removed 1 base from V and 3 bases from J; junction bases left unmatched: 3. A CD45RA+ naive subset and a CD45RA-negative memory subset were split from CD4+ cells.

The chain is built from TRBV2 and TRBJ2-7, with 7 bases that match TRBD1. This clonotype was obtained from a man between 18 and 35 years old in good health. Some clones in this sample may be carry-over from other donors' samples. The sample was naive CD4+ T cells from PBMCs. Subset defined: CD45RA+ positively selected. The CDR3 reads CASSEDRGNYEQYF. CDR3 DNA: TGTGCCAGCAGTGAAGACAGGGGAAACTACGAGCAGTACTTC. Supplemented by reference TRBV2 and TRBJ2-7, the full variable domain reads EPEVTQTPSHQVTQMGQEVILRCVPISNHLYFYWYRQILGQKVEFLVSFYNNEISEKSEIFDDQFSVERPDGSNFTLKIRSTKLEDSAMYFCASSEDRGNYEQYFGPGTRLTVT.